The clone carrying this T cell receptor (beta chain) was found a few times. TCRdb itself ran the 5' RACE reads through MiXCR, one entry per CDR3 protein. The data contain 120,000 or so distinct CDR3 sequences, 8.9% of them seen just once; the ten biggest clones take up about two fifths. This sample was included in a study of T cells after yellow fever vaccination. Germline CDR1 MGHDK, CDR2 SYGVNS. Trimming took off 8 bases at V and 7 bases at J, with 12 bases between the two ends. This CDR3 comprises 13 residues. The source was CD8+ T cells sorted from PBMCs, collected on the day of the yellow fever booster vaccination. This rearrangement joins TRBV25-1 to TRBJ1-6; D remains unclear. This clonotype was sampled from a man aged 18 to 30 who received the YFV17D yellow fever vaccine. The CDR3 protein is CASRGVRNSPLHF. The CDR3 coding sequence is TGTGCCAGCCGGGGAGTCCGAAATTCACCCCTCCACTTT. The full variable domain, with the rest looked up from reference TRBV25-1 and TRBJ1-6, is EADIYQTPRYLVIGTGKKITLECSQTMGHDKMYWYQQDPGMELHLIHYSYGVNSTEKGDLSSESTVSRIRTEHFPLTLESARPSHTSQYLCASRGVRNSPLHFGNGTRLTVT.